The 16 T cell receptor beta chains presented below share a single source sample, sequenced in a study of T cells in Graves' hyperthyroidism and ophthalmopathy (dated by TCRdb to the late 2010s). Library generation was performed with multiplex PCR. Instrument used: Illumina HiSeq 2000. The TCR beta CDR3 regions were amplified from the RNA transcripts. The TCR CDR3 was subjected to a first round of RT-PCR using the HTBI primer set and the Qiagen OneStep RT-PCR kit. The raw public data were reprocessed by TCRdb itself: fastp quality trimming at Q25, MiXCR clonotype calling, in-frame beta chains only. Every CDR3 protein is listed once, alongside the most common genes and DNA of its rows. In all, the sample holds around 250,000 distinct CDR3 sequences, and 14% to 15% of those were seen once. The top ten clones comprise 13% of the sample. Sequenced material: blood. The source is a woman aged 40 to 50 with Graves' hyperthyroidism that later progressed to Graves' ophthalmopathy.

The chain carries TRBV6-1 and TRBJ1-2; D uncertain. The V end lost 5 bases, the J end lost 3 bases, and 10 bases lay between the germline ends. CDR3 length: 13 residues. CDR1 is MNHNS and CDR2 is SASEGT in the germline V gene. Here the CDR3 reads CASSPTPDYGYTF. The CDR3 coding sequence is TGTGCCAGCAGTCCGACCCCGGACTATGGCTACACCTTC.

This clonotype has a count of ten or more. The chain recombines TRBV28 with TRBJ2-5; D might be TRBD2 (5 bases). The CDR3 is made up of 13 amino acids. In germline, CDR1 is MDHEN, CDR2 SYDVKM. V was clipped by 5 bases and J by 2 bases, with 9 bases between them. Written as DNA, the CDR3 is TGTGCCAGCAGTAGCGGCCAGCAAGAGACCCAGTACTTC. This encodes CASSSGQQETQYF. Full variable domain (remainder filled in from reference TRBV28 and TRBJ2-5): DVKVTQSSRYLVKRTGEKVFLECVQDMDHENMFWYRQDPGLGLRLIYFSYDVKMKEKGDIPEGYSVSREKKERFSLILESASTNQTSMYLCASSSGQQETQYFGPGTRLLVL.

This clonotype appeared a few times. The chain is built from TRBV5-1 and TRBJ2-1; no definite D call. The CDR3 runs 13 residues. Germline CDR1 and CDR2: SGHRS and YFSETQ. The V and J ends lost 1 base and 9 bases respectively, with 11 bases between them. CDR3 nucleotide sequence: TGCGCCAGCAGCTTGACCGCGATGGGTGAGCAGTTCTTC. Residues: CASSLTAMGEQFF.

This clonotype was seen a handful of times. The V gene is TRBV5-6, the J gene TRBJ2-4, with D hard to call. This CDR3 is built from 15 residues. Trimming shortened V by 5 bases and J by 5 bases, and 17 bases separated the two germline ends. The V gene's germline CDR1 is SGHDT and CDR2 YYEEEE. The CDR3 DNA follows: TGTGCCAGCAGGGCAATACACGGACGAGAAAACATTCAGTACTTC. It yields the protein CASRAIHGRENIQYF.

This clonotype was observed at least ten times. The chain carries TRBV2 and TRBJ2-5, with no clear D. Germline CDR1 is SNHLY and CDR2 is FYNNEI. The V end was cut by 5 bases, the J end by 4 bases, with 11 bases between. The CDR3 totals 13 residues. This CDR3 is CASSSRIGETQYF. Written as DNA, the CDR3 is TGTGCCAGCAGTTCTAGGATAGGAGAGACCCAGTACTTC.

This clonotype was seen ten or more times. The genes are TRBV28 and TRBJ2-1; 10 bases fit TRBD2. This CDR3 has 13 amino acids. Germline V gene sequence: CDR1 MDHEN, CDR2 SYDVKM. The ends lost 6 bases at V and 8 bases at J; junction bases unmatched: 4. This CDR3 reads CASRSGRVDEQFF. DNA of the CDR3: TGTGCCAGCAGGAGCGGGAGGGTGGATGAGCAGTTCTTC.

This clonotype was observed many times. CDR3 amino acids: CATSDSGLGKNTEAFF. CDR3 sequence (DNA): TGTGCCACCAGTGATTCTGGTCTGGGCAAGAACACTGAAGCTTTCTTT. V and J are TRBV24-1 and TRBJ1-1; no clear D gene. The ends were cut back, 2 bases at V and 1 base at J, with 13 bases in the middle. CDR3 length equals 16 residues. Per germline, CDR1 KGHDR and CDR2 SFDVKD.

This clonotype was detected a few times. CDR3 sequence (DNA): TGTGCCAGCAGTGGAGATGAGGTCGTCAATGAGCAGTTCTTC. This encodes CASSGDEVVNEQFF. J is TRBJ2-1 and V is TRBV25-1; D unresolved. CDR3 length: 14 amino acids. Trimming stripped 4 bases from V and 6 bases from J, with 13 bases between. Germline CDR1 reads MGHDK; CDR2 reads SYGVNS.

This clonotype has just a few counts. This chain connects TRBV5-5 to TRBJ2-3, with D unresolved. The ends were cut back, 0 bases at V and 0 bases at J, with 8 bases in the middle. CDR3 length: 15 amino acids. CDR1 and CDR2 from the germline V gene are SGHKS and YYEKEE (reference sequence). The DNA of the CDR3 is TGTGCCAGCAGCTTGGGGCCCCTTAGCACAGATACGCAGTATTTT. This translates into CASSLGPLSTDTQYF.

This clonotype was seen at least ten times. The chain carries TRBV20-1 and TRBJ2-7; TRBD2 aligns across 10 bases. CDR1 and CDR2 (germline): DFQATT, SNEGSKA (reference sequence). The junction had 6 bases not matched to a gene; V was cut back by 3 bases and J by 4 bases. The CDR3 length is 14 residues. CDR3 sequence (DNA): TGCAGTGCTAGGGGTCTAGCGGGAGAATACGAGCAGTACTTC. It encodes CSARGLAGEYEQYF.

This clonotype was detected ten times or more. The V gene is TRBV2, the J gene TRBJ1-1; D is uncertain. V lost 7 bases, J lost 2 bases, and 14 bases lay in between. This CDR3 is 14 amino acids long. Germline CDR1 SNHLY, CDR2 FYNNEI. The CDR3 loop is CASILGVPNTEAFF. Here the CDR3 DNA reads TGTGCCAGCATCCTCGGAGTACCCAACACTGAAGCTTTCTTT.

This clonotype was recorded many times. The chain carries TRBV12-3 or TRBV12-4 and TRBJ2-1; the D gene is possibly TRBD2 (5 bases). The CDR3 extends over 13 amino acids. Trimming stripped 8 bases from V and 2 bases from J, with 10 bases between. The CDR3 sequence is CASGGGPYNEQFF. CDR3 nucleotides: TGTGCCAGCGGAGGCGGACCCTACAATGAGCAGTTCTTC.

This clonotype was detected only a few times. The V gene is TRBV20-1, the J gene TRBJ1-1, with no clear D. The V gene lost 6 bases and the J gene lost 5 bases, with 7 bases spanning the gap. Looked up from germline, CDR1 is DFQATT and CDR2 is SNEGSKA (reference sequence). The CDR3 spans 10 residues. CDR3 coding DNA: TGCAGTGCCCTAAAAACTGAAGCTTTCTTT. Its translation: CSALKTEAFF.

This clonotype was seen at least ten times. DNA of the CDR3: TGTGCCAGCAGTACCCCCCTAGCGCCAGATACGCAGTATTTT. Its translation is CASSTPLAPDTQYF. V gene TRBV6-2 or TRBV6-3 combines with J gene TRBJ2-3; possibly TRBD2 for D (6 bases). V was cut by 5 bases and J by 4 bases, with 13 bases left in between. The CDR3 has 14 amino acids. Germline-derived CDR1 and CDR2 are MNHEY and SVGEGT.

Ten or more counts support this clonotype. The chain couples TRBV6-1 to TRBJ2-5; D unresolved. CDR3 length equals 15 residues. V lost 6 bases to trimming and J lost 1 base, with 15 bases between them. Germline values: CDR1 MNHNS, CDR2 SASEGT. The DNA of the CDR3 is TGTGCCAGCAGCCCCTCAGGCTCCCTCCAAGAGACCCAGTACTTC. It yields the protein CASSPSGSLQETQYF.

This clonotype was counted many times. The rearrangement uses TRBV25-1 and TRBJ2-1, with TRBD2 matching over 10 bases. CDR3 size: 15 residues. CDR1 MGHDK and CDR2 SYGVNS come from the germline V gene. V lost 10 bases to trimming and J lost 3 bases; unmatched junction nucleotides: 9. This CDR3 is CATTSGTFYYNEQFF. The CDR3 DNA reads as TGTGCCACCACTAGCGGGACGTTTTACTACAATGAGCAGTTCTTC.